This T cell receptor (beta chain) stems from a study of T-cell memory formation after mild COVID-19. Study-wide context: TCR clusters showed largely donor specificity. The study's findings and limits: CD4/CD8 balance held among clones contracting day 15 to 85, and later expanders leaned CD4+. Among clones peaking at day 37 in the second wave, SARS-CoV-2 specificity remained unconfirmed. Shrinking CD4+ clones were chiefly CM and EM; CD8+ ones were chiefly EMRA.

Worth noting for this clonotype: No antigen is known for it.

TCRdb called the 5' RACE reads again in MiXCR, with one record for every CDR3 protein. The sample has approximately 350,000 distinct CDR3 sequences; approximately 29% are singletons. The CDR3 runs 13 residues. The germline V gene has CDR1 ENHRY and CDR2 SYGVKD. Trimming removed 4 bases at V and 3 bases at J, with 10 bases between. This receptor was obtained from an adult woman who had mild COVID-19 (a few samples of this study predate the infection). Cell type and time point are not known. The rearrangement joins TRBV10-3 to TRBJ2-7, with D tentatively TRBD2 (6 bases). Sample: PBMCs or a T cell subset sorted from them (not recorded which). This CDR3 is CAISGVGSYEQYF. The CDR3 DNA reads TGTGCCATCAGTGGAGTCGGGAGCTACGAGCAGTACTTC.